This section outlines one TCR beta chain sequence together with its context. The antigen is not known. V lost 5 bases and J 5 bases, leaving 16 bases between the germline ends. The CDR3 is made up of 13 amino acids. CDR1 and CDR2 from the germline V gene are DFQATT and SNEGSKA (reference sequence). CD8+CD4-CCR7+CD45RA+ sorting gave the naive CD8 T cells. This sample is part of a study of molecular identifiers for immune sequencing clone quantification. Study information: RNA, taken in replicates from roughly 21,000 or 96,000 naive CD8 cells, was split five ways, with four sequenced. Points from the study as a whole: Underestimated sizes of highly expanded clones could result from identical TCR molecules that share a barcode.

In preparing bulk TCR libraries, previously described methods and listed TCR primers were used. TCRdb re-derived calls from the PCR reads in MiXCR, one entry per CDR3 protein. The sample yields more than 450,000 distinct CDR3 sequences, about a fifth seen once. The specimen sequenced was naive CD8+ T cells from blood, with Jurkat cell RNA spiked in. Noted subset: FACS-sorted CD8+CD4-CCR7+CD45RA+ naive T cells. This rearrangement joins TRBV20-1 to TRBJ2-7; D call uncertain. The TCR was taken from a human donor in good health. Some libraries in this study had Jurkat cell RNA spiked in. The CDR3: CSARSGYAHEQYF. CDR3 coding DNA: TGCAGTGCTCGCTCAGGTTACGCCCACGAGCAGTACTTC.